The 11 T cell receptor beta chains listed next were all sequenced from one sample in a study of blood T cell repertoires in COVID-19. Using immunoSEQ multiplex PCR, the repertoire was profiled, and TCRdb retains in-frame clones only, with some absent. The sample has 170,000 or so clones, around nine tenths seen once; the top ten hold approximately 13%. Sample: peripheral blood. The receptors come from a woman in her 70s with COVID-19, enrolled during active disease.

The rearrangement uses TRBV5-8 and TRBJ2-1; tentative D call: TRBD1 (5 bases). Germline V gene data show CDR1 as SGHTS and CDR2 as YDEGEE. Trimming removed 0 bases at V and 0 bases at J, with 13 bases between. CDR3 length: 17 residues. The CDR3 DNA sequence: TGTGCCAGCAGCTTGGTCCGACAGTCGAGCTCCTACAATGAGCAGTTCTTC. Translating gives CASSLVRQSSSYNEQFF.

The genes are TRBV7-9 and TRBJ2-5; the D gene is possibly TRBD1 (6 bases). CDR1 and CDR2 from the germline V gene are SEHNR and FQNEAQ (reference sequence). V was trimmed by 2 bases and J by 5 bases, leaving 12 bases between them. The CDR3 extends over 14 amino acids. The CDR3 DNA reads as TGTGCCAGCAGCTTATTAGGGGGAGCGGAGACCCAGTACTTC. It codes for CASSLLGGAETQYF.

The CDR3 loop is CASSSDRDAYNEQFF. The CDR3 DNA reads TGTGCCAGCAGTTCCGACAGGGACGCCTACAATGAGCAGTTCTTC. The genes are TRBV6-5 and TRBJ2-1; TRBD1 aligns across 7 bases. V lost 4 bases and J lost 2; bases outside the gene matches: 5. The germline V gene encodes CDR1 MNHEY and CDR2 SVGAGI. The CDR3 is made up of 15 amino acids.

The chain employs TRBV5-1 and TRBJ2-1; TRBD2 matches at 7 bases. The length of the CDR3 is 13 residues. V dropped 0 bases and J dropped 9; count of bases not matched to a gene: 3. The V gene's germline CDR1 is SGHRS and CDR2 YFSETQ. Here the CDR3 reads CASSLVAGAEQFF. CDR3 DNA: TGCGCCAGCAGCTTGGTTGCGGGAGCTGAGCAGTTCTTC.

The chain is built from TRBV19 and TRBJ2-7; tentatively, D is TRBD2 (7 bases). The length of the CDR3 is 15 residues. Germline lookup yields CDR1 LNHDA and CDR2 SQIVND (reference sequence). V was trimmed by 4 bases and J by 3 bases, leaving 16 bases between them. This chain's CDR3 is CASSTSGGLLYEQYF. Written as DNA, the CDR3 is TGTGCCAGTAGTACCTCGGGGGGCCTACTCTACGAGCAGTACTTC.

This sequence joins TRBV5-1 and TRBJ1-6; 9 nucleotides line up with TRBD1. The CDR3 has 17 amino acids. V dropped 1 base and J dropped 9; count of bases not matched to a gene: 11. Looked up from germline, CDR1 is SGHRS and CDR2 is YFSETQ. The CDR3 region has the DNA TGCGCCAGCAGCTTGACCAGTTTGACAGGGGGGAGTTCACCCCTCCACTTT. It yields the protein CASSLTSLTGGSSPLHF.

The CDR3, as DNA: TGTGCCACCAGCAGGATCATGGGGCCCCACTACGAGCAGTACTTC. Translating gives CATSRIMGPHYEQYF. The rearrangement links TRBV15 to TRBJ2-7; the D gene is possibly TRBD1 (5 bases). There are 15 residues in the CDR3. Germline CDR1 LNHNV, CDR2 YYDKDF (reference sequence). Trimming left V 3 bases short and J 3 bases short, with 15 bases between. Complete variable domain (other parts from reference TRBV15 and TRBJ2-7): DAMVIQNPRYQVTQFGKPVTLSCSQTLNHNVMYWYQQKSSQAPKLLFHYYDKDFNNEADTPDNFQSRRPNTSFCFLDIRSPGLGDTAMYLCATSRIMGPHYEQYFGPGTRLTVT.

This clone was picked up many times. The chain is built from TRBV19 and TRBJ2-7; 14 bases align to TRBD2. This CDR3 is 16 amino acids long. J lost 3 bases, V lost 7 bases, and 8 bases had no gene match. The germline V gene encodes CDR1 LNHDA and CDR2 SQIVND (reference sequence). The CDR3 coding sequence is TGTGCCAGTAAGTCAACGGGACTAGCGGGAGTCTACGAGCAGTACTTC. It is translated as CASKSTGLAGVYEQYF.

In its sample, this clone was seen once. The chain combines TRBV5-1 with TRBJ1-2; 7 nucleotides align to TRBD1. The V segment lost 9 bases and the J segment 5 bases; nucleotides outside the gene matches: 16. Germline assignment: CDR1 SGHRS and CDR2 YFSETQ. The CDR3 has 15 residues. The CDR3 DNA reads TGCGCCACCCGAGTAGGAACAGGGGAATCATATGGCTACACCTTC. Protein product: CATRVGTGESYGYTF.

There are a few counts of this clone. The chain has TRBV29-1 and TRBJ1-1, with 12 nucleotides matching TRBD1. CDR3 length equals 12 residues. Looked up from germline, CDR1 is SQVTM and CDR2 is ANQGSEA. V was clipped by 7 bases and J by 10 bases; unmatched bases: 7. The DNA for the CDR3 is TGCAGCGGGGGACAGGGGGCGAGGGGAGCTTTCTTT. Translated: CSGGQGARGAFF.

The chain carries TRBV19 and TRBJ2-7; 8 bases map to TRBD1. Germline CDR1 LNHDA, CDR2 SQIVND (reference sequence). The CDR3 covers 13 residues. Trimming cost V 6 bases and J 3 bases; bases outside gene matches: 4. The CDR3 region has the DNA TGTGCCAGTAGATCGACAGGGGTCTACGAGCAGTACTTC. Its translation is CASRSTGVYEQYF.